The 23 T cell receptor beta chains below come from one sample, sequenced in a study of vaccination and CD4 T cells after COVID-19. Oncomine TCR Beta short-read sequencing was applied to DNA from cultured CD4+ T cells. TCRdb re-derived calls from the PCR reads in MiXCR, one entry per CDR3 protein. The sample records about 16,000 distinct CDR3 sequences, around 45% being singletons. Antigen specificity for these receptors is unknown. As to treatment: approximately 9-day PBMC culture with coronavirus spike peptide pools or control peptides (ViraFEST assay). The sample in question was CD4+ T cells from blood, cultured in vitro, obtained before SARS-CoV-2 vaccination. These receptors came from a human donor who had recovered from COVID-19.

The sample holds a few counts of this clonotype. The genes are TRBV7-3 and TRBJ1-1; weak D call: TRBD1 (5 bases). Germline lookup yields CDR1 SGHTA and CDR2 FQGTGA. The CDR3 is made up of 13 amino acids. V dropped 5 bases and J dropped 0 bases, with 7 bases sitting between them. In nucleotides, the CDR3 is TGTGCCAGCAGCCCAGGGTTGAACACTGAAGCTTTCTTT. It translates to CASSPGLNTEAFF.

The chain uses TRBV20-1 and TRBJ2-1; TRBD1 or TRBD2 may be the D gene (6 bases each). V lost 3 bases and J 0 bases, leaving 18 bases between the germline ends. The germline V gene encodes CDR1 DFQATT and CDR2 SNEGSKA (reference sequence). The CDR3 spans 17 residues. The CDR3 loop is CSARKVVGGSSYNEQFF. CDR3 DNA: TGCAGTGCTAGGAAAGTGGTAGGGGGGAGCTCCTACAATGAGCAGTTCTTC.

A few counts support this clonotype. The chain combines TRBV20-1 with TRBJ1-1; D is uncertain. Germline V lookup: CDR1 DFQATT, CDR2 SNEGSKA (reference sequence). This CDR3 spans 15 amino acids. Trimming cost V 0 bases and J 4 bases, with 15 bases left between them. CDR3 protein: CSARDINTGGTEAFF. The CDR3 nucleotides are TGCAGTGCTAGAGATATCAATACCGGCGGCACTGAAGCTTTCTTT.

The chain employs TRBV5-1 and TRBJ1-2; no clear D gene. The V end lost 0 bases, the J end lost 4 bases, and 10 bases lay between the germline ends. This CDR3 has 14 residues. Germline loops: CDR1 SGHRS, CDR2 YFSETQ. CDR3 sequence (DNA): TGCGCCAGCAGCTTGGAACCGTTACTCTATGGCTACACCTTC. Translated: CASSLEPLLYGYTF. Based on the CDR3 plus reference TRBV5-1 and TRBJ1-2, the full variable domain is KAGVTQTPRYLIKTRGQQVTLSCSPISGHRSVSWYQQTPGQGLQFLFEYFSETQRNKGNFPGRFSGRQFSNSRSEMNVSTLELGDSALYLCASSLEPLLYGYTFGSGTRLTVV.

The chain uses TRBV5-1 and TRBJ1-1; TRBD1 matches 7 bases. Germline loops: CDR1 SGHRS, CDR2 YFSETQ. The CDR3 loop spans 17 amino acids. V was clipped by 2 bases and J by 1 base; unmatched bases: 11. CDR3 in DNA: TGCGCCAGCAGCTTCTTTATGACCGGGACAGCGAACACTGAAGCTTTCTTT. As protein: CASSFFMTGTANTEAFF. Combining the CDR3 with reference TRBV5-1 and TRBJ1-1 gives the whole variable domain KAGVTQTPRYLIKTRGQQVTLSCSPISGHRSVSWYQQTPGQGLQFLFEYFSETQRNKGNFPGRFSGRQFSNSRSEMNVSTLELGDSALYLCASSFFMTGTANTEAFFGQGTRLTVV.

This clonotype was seen only a few times. The chain employs TRBV20-1 and TRBJ2-1; 12 positions match TRBD2. V gave up 1 base and J gave up 7 bases; unmatched junction bases: 11. CDR1 is DFQATT, CDR2 SNEGSKA, per germline (reference sequence). The CDR3 contains 17 residues. CDR3 in DNA: TGCAGTGCTAGAGGACCCATTTCTAGCGGGAGGGTTAATGAGCAGTTCTTC. Protein product: CSARGPISSGRVNEQFF.

In its sample, this clonotype was seen a few times. The chain employs TRBV6-2 or TRBV6-3 and TRBJ1-2; 8 positions match TRBD1. Germline V CDR1 and CDR2: MNHEY, SVGEGT. The junction had 8 bases not matched to a gene; V was cut back by 7 bases and J by 4 bases. The CDR3 is made up of 14 amino acids. CDR3 bases: TGTGCCAGCACCTGGACAGGGAGAAGCTATGGCTACACCTTC. It yields the protein CASTWTGRSYGYTF.

This clonotype was seen a few times. This chain connects TRBV19 to TRBJ1-5; no clear D gene. V was trimmed by 6 bases and J by 6 bases, leaving 15 bases between them. Per the germline V gene, CDR1 is LNHDA and CDR2 is SQIVND (reference sequence). The CDR3 is 14 residues long. The CDR3 region is CASSRLSHGQPQHF. In nucleotides, the CDR3 is TGTGCCAGTAGCCGACTCTCCCACGGTCAGCCCCAGCATTTT.

The genes are TRBV11-2 and TRBJ1-1, with 7 bases identical to TRBD1. Germline values: CDR1 SGHAT, CDR2 FQNNGV. Trimming took 0 bases from V and 9 from J; bases not matched to a gene: 4. There are 13 residues in the CDR3. This CDR3 reads CASSLDVRGKAFF. The CDR3 DNA sequence: TGTGCCAGCAGCTTAGATGTCAGGGGGAAAGCTTTCTTT.

This clonotype was seen only a few times. The chain has TRBV19 and TRBJ1-2; 9 nucleotides agree with TRBD1. V trimming: 2 bases; J trimming: 7 bases; junction bases outside the gene matches: 5. CDR3 length equals 14 residues. From germline, CDR1 is LNHDA and CDR2 SQIVND (reference sequence). CDR3 in amino acids: CASSISGTGSGYTF. The CDR3 nucleotides read TGTGCCAGTAGTATATCTGGGACAGGGTCTGGCTACACCTTC. The full variable domain, in which reference TRBV19 and TRBJ1-2 provide the parts outside the CDR3, is DGGITQSPKYLFRKEGQNVTLSCEQNLNHDAMYWYRQDPGQGLRLIYYSQIVNDFQKGDIAEGYSVSREKKESFPLTVTSAQKNPTAFYLCASSISGTGSGYTFGSGTRLTVV.

This sequence joins TRBV20-1 and TRBJ1-1; tentative D call: TRBD1 (5 bases). This CDR3 comprises 15 residues. Germline assignment: CDR1 DFQATT and CDR2 SNEGSKA (reference sequence). The V and J ends lost 2 bases and 2 bases respectively, with 15 bases between them. The CDR3 sequence is CSARPRTGTNTEAFF. In DNA, the CDR3 is TGCAGTGCTAGACCTCGAACAGGTACCAACACTGAAGCTTTCTTT.

This chain uses TRBV7-9 with TRBJ2-4, with 10 nucleotides matching TRBD2. After removal of 2 bases from V and 4 bases from J, the junction contained 5 bases not matched to a gene. Per the germline V gene, CDR1 is SEHNR and CDR2 is FQNEAQ (reference sequence). This CDR3 comprises 16 residues. The CDR3 region has the DNA TGTGCCAGCAGCTTATACCTAGCGGGAGAGAAAAACATTCAGTACTTC. This encodes CASSLYLAGEKNIQYF.

This clonotype showed up just a few times. The chain combines TRBV24-1 with TRBJ2-5; D possibly matches TRBD1 or TRBD2 (6 bases each). Germline V gene sequence: CDR1 KGHDR, CDR2 SFDVKD. Trimming shortened V by 4 bases and J by 5 bases, and 10 bases separated the two germline ends. This CDR3 spans 13 amino acids. The CDR3 DNA is TGTGCCACCAGTGAGGGGGGCATCGAGACCCAGTACTTC. It is translated as CATSEGGIETQYF.

This clonotype showed up just a few times. The chain employs TRBV20-1 and TRBJ1-2, with unresolved D. The ends were cut back, 0 bases at V and 4 bases at J, with 15 bases in the middle. The CDR3 sequence is 15 residues long. Germline V lookup: CDR1 DFQATT, CDR2 SNEGSKA (reference sequence). The CDR3 sequence is CSARDRRAVPYGYTF. The CDR3, as DNA: TGCAGTGCTAGAGATAGGCGGGCTGTCCCCTATGGCTACACCTTC.

This clonotype was seen more than once but under ten times. J is TRBJ1-5 and V is TRBV28; D may be TRBD1 (5 bases). Deletions cut 5 bases from V and 0 bases from J, with 17 bases between. Germline lookup yields CDR1 MDHEN and CDR2 SYDVKM. CDR3 length: 17 residues. The CDR3 sequence is CASSLPRGFNSNQPQHF. In DNA, the CDR3 is TGTGCCAGCAGTCTACCTCGGGGGTTCAATAGCAATCAGCCCCAGCATTTT.

This clonotype was counted between two and nine times. The chain carries TRBV20-1 and TRBJ2-2, with 7 bases fitting TRBD1. Germline CDR1 reads DFQATT; CDR2 reads SNEGSKA (reference sequence). CDR3 length: 11 residues. The junction had 4 bases not matched to a gene; V was cut back by 7 bases and J by 8 bases. CDR3 sequence (DNA): TGCAGTGTAGAGGGACAGGGGGAGCTGTTTTTT. It yields the protein CSVEGQGELFF.

The chain joins TRBV7-8 to TRBJ1-2; D is uncertain. This CDR3 has 15 residues. Between the trimmed V and J ends, which lost 5 bases and 3 bases, there was a span of 16 bases. Germline V gives CDR1 SGHVS, CDR2 FQNEAQ. CDR3 residues: CASSPRVGRHYGYTF. The CDR3 DNA reads as TGTGCCAGCAGCCCCCGGGTAGGGCGTCACTATGGCTACACCTTC.

This chain connects TRBV6-1 to TRBJ1-4; D not resolved. The germline V and J ends were trimmed by 10 bases and 2 bases, with 14 bases remaining between them. This CDR3 is built from 14 residues. Germline V gives CDR1 MNHNS, CDR2 SASEGT. CDR3 region: CAMGGRGTNEKLFF. For the CDR3, the DNA is TGTGCCATGGGAGGGCGAGGGACTAATGAAAAACTGTTTTTT.

This clonotype came up a few times. The chain employs TRBV6-1 and TRBJ2-7, with 9 positions matching TRBD2. This CDR3 comprises 15 residues. V trimming: 6 bases; J trimming: 4 bases; junction bases outside the gene matches: 10. From germline, CDR1 is MNHNS and CDR2 SASEGT. DNA of the CDR3: TGTGCCAGCAGCCATAGCGGGAGAAGTAGTTACGAGCAGTACTTC. Translation gives CASSHSGRSSYEQYF.

This clonotype was seen more than once but under ten times. The rearrangement uses TRBV6-1 and TRBJ2-5; tentative D call: TRBD1 (5 bases). The CDR3 runs to 13 residues. Germline V gene sequence: CDR1 MNHNS, CDR2 SASEGT. V was trimmed by 7 bases and J by 5 bases, leaving 14 bases between them. CDR3 sequence: CASNPGLRETQYF. In nucleotides, the CDR3 is TGTGCCAGCAATCCAGGGCTCCGCGAGACCCAGTACTTC.

This chain joins TRBV20-1 and TRBJ1-5; possibly TRBD1 for D (6 bases). Between the trimmed V and J ends, which lost 5 bases and 3 bases, there was a span of 11 bases. This CDR3 is 13 amino acids long. CDR1 is DFQATT and CDR2 is SNEGSKA in the germline V gene (reference sequence). CDR3: CSALQGSNQPQHF. The DNA of the CDR3 is TGCAGTGCTCTTCAGGGGTCCAATCAGCCCCAGCATTTT.

The V and J genes are TRBV6-1 and TRBJ1-5; tentative D call: TRBD1 (6 bases). Germline V lookup: CDR1 MNHNS, CDR2 SASEGT. The V end lost 6 bases, the J end lost 4 bases, and 19 bases lay between the germline ends. This CDR3 has 16 amino acids. CDR3 coding DNA: TGTGCCAGCAGCCCTACTTGGGGGCAGACTAATCAGCCCCAGCATTTT. It is translated as CASSPTWGQTNQPQHF.

This chain links TRBV24-1 with TRBJ2-5; TRBD2 matches 9 bases. Per the germline V gene, CDR1 is KGHDR and CDR2 is SFDVKD. The CDR3 runs to 13 residues. Germline trimming cut 9 bases from V and 3 bases from J; bases unmatched to any gene: 4. The CDR3 region has the DNA TGTGCCACCCAAGTAGCGGGAGAAGAGACCCAGTACTTC. This gives the protein CATQVAGEETQYF.